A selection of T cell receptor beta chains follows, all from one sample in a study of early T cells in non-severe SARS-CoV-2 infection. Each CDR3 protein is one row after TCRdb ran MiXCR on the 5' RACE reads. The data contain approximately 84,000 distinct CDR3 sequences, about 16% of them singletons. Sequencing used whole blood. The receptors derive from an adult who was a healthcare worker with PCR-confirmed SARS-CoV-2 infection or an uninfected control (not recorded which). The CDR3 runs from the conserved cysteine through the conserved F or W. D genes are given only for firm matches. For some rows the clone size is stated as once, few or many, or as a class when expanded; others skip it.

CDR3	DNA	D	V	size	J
CASPDLLGGYYSSYNEQFF	TGTGCCAGCCCAGATTTACTGGGCGGTTACTATTCATCCTACAATGAGCAGTTCTTC	NA	TRBV6-5	many	TRBJ2-1
CASSQGLNTDTQYF	TGCGCCAGCAGCCAAGGCCTGAACACAGATACGCAGTATTTT	NA	TRBV4-1	NA	TRBJ2-3
CAIGNSGANVLTF	TGTGCCATCGGGAACTCTGGGGCCAACGTCCTGACTTTC	NA	TRBV10-3	NA	TRBJ2-6
CASSTSGARGNPGELFF	TGCGCCAGCAGCACAAGCGGTGCTAGGGGGAACCCTGGGGAGCTGTTTTTT	NA	TRBV4-1	NA	TRBJ2-2
CASSPGAYEQYF	TGTGCCAGCAGTCCCGGGGCCTACGAGCAGTACTTC	NA	TRBV6-6	many	TRBJ2-7
CSARVVSYEQYF	TGCAGTGCTAGAGTTGTCAGTTACGAGCAGTACTTC	NA	TRBV20-1	once	TRBJ2-7
CASSSGLAGYNEQFF	TGTGCCAGCAGCTCCGGACTAGCGGGCTACAATGAGCAGTTCTTC	TRBD2	TRBV7-2	many	TRBJ2-1
CASSLNPNYGYTF	TGTGCCAGCAGTTTGAACCCGAACTATGGCTACACCTTC	NA	TRBV27	few	TRBJ1-2
CASSPLPGQGATDTQYF	TGTGCCAGCAGCCCCCTCCCGGGACAGGGGGCCACAGATACGCAGTATTTT	TRBD1	TRBV14	NA	TRBJ2-3
CASSIGLVTEAFF	TGTGCCAGCAGTATCGGACTGGTAACTGAAGCTTTCTTT	NA	TRBV6-2/TRBV6-3	NA	TRBJ1-1
CASSQARTGNNEQFF	TGCGCCAGCAGCCAAGCTCGGACAGGTAACAATGAGCAGTTCTTC	TRBD1	TRBV4-1	many	TRBJ2-1
CASSPFRGDSDTQYF	TGTGCCAGCAGCCCCTTTCGAGGGGACAGTGATACGCAGTATTTT	TRBD1	TRBV7-9	few	TRBJ2-3
CASSPPLLLPQHF	TGCGCCAGCAGCCCTCCCCTATTACTGCCCCAGCATTTT	NA	TRBV5-1	NA	TRBJ1-5
CASSQDGLEQYF	TGTGCCAGCAGCCAAGATGGACTCGAGCAGTACTTC	NA	TRBV4-2	NA	TRBJ2-7
CASTYRHSRETQYF	TGTGCCAGCACCTACAGACACTCTAGGGAGACCCAGTACTTC	NA	TRBV12-3/TRBV12-4	NA	TRBJ2-5
CASSSAVQIYEQYF	TGTGCCAGCAGCTCAGCCGTCCAAATCTACGAGCAGTACTTC	NA	TRBV7-2	few	TRBJ2-7
CSLDGTSAYTDTQYF	TGCAGTTTGGACGGGACTAGCGCCTACACAGATACGCAGTATTTT	TRBD2	TRBV20-1	NA	TRBJ2-3
CASREEGKETQYF	TGTGCCAGCAGGGAGGAGGGGAAAGAGACCCAGTACTTC	NA	TRBV28	NA	TRBJ2-5
CATSRHAGGEKDTQYF	TGTGCCACCAGCAGGCACGCCGGGGGCGAGAAAGATACGCAGTATTTT	NA	TRBV15	few	TRBJ2-3
CATSVDGDWDPASYEQYF	TGTGCCACCAGTGTGGACGGGGACTGGGATCCGGCGTCCTACGAGCAGTACTTC	NA	TRBV24-1	few	TRBJ2-7
CASSAHHETQYF	TGTGCCAGCAGCGCTCACCATGAGACCCAGTACTTC	NA	TRBV9	few	TRBJ2-5
CASSYRLEQFF	TGTGCCAGCAGTTACCGGTTAGAGCAGTTCTTC	NA	TRBV6-2/TRBV6-3	few	TRBJ2-1
CASSSGRRGDTQYF	TGTGCCAGTTCAAGCGGGAGGCGGGGAGATACGCAGTATTTT	TRBD2	TRBV27	NA	TRBJ2-3
CASTLPPTERECYEQYF	TGTGCCAGCACCCTACCCCCCACGGAGCGGGAGTGTTACGAGCAGTACTTC	TRBD2	TRBV28	few	TRBJ2-7
CASSLGGSKTDTQYF	TGTGCCAGCAGCTTAGGCGGGAGTAAGACAGATACGCAGTATTTT	TRBD2	TRBV7-6	many	TRBJ2-3
CATSRGFTEAFF	TGTGCCACCAGCAGAGGATTCACTGAAGCTTTCTTT	NA	TRBV15	few	TRBJ1-1
CASSQLGQGNTEAFF	TGTGCCAGCAGCCAACTAGGACAGGGTAACACTGAAGCTTTCTTT	TRBD1	TRBV3-1	many	TRBJ1-1
CASSQDYQGAGANVLTF	TGCGCCAGCAGCCAAGATTACCAGGGGGCTGGGGCCAACGTCCTGACTTTC	TRBD1	TRBV4-1	NA	TRBJ2-6
CASSVRPLGETQYF	TGTGCCAGCAGCGTGCGACCCCTAGGGGAGACCCAGTACTTC	NA	TRBV9	few	TRBJ2-5
CASSFDRGLDTQYF	TGTGCCAGCAGTTTCGACAGGGGCCTAGATACGCAGTATTTT	TRBD1	TRBV7-2	NA	TRBJ2-3
CSVEGGYGYTF	TGCAGCGTTGAAGGGGGATATGGCTACACCTTC	NA	TRBV29-1	NA	TRBJ1-2
CASSGAGPTGELFF	TGTGCCAGCAGTGGGGCAGGTCCCACCGGGGAGCTGTTTTTT	NA	TRBV28	few	TRBJ2-2
CASAGTGTTDTQYF	TGCGCCAGCGCCGGGACAGGGACCACAGATACGCAGTATTTT	TRBD1	TRBV5-1	NA	TRBJ2-3
CASSLGSPVNYGYTF	TGTGCCAGCAGTTTGGGAAGTCCGGTTAACTATGGCTACACCTTC	NA	TRBV28	NA	TRBJ1-2
CASSGDIKNIQYF	TGTGCCAGCAGCGGAGATATCAAAAACATTCAGTACTTC	NA	TRBV5-5	many	TRBJ2-4
CRVLLGTEAFF	TGCAGGGTTTTATTGGGAACTGAAGCTTTCTTT	NA	TRBV20-1	few	TRBJ1-1
CASSLGQYYEQYF	TGTGCCAGCAGCCTTGGACAGTACTACGAGCAGTACTTC	NA	TRBV11-2	NA	TRBJ2-7
CSARGPLNLYEQYF	TGCAGTGCTAGAGGGCCTCTGAACCTCTACGAGCAGTACTTC	NA	TRBV20-1	NA	TRBJ2-7
CASSFSSEQFF	TGTGCCAGCAGCTTTTCGAGTGAGCAGTTCTTC	NA	TRBV7-9	many	TRBJ2-1
CASSLRPAYEQYF	TGTGCCAGCAGCTTGCGGCCCGCCTACGAGCAGTACTTC	NA	TRBV7-9	few	TRBJ2-7